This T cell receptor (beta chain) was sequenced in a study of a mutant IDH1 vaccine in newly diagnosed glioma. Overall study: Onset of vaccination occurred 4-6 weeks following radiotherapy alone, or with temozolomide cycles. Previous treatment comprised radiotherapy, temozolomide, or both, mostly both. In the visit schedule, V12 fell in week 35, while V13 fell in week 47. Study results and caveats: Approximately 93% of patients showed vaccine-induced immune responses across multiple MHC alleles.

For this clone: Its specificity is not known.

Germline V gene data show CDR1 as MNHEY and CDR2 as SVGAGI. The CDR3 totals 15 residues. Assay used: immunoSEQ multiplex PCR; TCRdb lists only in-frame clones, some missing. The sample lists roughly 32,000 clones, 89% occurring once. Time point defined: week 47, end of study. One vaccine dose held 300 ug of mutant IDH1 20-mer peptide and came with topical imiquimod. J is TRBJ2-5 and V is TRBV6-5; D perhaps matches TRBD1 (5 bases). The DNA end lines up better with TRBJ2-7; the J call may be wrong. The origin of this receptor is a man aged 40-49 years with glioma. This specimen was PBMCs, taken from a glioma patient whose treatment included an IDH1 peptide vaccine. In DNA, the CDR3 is TGTGCCAGCAGCCCTGGAGTATCAGGGACCTACGAGCAGTACTTC. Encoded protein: CASSPGVSGTYEQYF.